This TCR beta chain is drawn from a study of T-cell reconstitution after alpha-beta-depleted transplantation in children. Study-wide findings and caveats: Expanded graft clones numbering several hundred reportedly gave rise to alpha-beta T cells about two months after transplant. Where some patients showed high TCRbeta diversity at day 60, it came from recipient T cells and thymic progenitors that had survived.

CDR1 and CDR2 from the germline V gene are LGHDT and YNNKEL (reference sequence). V lost 1 base and J 8 bases, leaving 14 bases between the germline ends. CDR3 length: 15 residues. Points on this clonotype: Antigen: not known.

Unique molecular identifiers were built into the TCRbeta library. TCRdb reprocessed the PCR reads via MiXCR and lists one record per CDR3 protein. The sample lists some 440,000 distinct CDR3 sequences; around 15% were seen once. The chain carries TRBV3-1 and TRBJ1-4; TRBD1 might be the D (6 bases). Sample: PBMCs, mostly from graft donor cells, taken 360 days after TCRalphabeta/CD19-depleted stem cell transplant. The TCR comes from a boy under two years old who had a stem cell transplant for Wiskott-Aldrich syndrome, so the T cells may come from the graft donor. CDR3 amino acids: CASSQGWGPLEKLFF. As DNA, the CDR3 is TGTGCCAGCAGCCAAGGTTGGGGGCCCTTGGAAAAACTGTTTTTT.